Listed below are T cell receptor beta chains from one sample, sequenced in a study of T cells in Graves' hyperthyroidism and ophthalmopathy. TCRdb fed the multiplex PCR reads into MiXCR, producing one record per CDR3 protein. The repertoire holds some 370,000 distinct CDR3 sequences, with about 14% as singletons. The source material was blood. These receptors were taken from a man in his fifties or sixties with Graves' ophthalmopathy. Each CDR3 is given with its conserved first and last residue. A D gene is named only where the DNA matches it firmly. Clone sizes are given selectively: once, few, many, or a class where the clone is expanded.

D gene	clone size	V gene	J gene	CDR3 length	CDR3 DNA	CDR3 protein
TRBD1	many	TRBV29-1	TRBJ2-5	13	TGCAGCGTAGAGGACAGGAGGCGAGAGACCCAGTACTTC	CSVEDRRRETQYF
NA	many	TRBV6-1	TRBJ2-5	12	TGTGCCAGCAGGGCGGTTTCGGAGACCCAGTACTTC	CASRAVSETQYF
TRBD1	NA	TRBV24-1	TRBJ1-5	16	TGTGCCACCAGTGACGCTGGGACAGGGGTTCCTCAGCCCCAGCATTTT	CATSDAGTGVPQPQHF
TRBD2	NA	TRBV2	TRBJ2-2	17	TGTGCCAGCAGTCCACGCGGGACTAGCGGGAGGACCGGGGAGCTGTTTTTT	CASSPRGTSGRTGELFF
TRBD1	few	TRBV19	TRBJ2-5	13	TGTGCCAGTGGGACAGGGTCAGAAGAGACCCAGTACTTC	CASGTGSEETQYF
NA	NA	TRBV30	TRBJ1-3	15	TGTGCCTGGAGCCCGGGGGCCCACTCTGGAAACACCATATATTTT	CAWSPGAHSGNTIYF
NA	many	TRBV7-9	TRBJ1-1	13	TGTGCCAGCACCCCTCCGGGGGCAAATGAAGCTTTCTTT	CASTPPGANEAFF
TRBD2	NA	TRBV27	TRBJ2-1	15	TGTGCCAGCAGTCATCGGACTAGCGGGAGTCTTGAGCAGTTCTTC	CASSHRTSGSLEQFF
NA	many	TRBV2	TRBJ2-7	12	TGTGCCAGCTCGGTAAAGGAGCTTGAGCAGTACTTC	CASSVKELEQYF
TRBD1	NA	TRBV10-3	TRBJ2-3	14	TGTGCCATCCAGGCAGGGGGCGGCACAGATACGCAGTATTTT	CAIQAGGGTDTQYF
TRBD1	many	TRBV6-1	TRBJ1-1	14	TGTGCCAGCAGTCCAGATACAGGGGGCACTGAAGCTTTCTTT	CASSPDTGGTEAFF
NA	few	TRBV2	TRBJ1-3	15	TGTGCCAGCAGGGAAACAGGACCCTCTGGAAACACCATATATTTT	CASRETGPSGNTIYF
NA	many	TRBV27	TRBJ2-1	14	TGTGCCAGCAGTTTATCGGAGGATTGGAATGAGCAGTTCTTC	CASSLSEDWNEQFF